This TCR beta chain was captured in a study of identical twins. TCRdb itself ran the 5' RACE reads through MiXCR, one entry per CDR3 protein. Here the sample spans about 450,000 distinct CDR3 sequences, around a sixth being singletons. V lost 3 bases, J lost 4 bases, and 6 bases stayed unmatched. CDR3 length equals 15 residues. From germline, CDR1 is SGHRS and CDR2 YFSETQ. In its sample, this clonotype was seen many times. This TCR was sampled from a man aged 45 to 65 in good health. Material for sequencing was naive T cells sorted from blood. The rearrangement links TRBV5-1 to TRBJ1-5; 8 bases agree with TRBD1. The chain's CDR3 is CASSWGTGANQPQHF. Written as DNA, the CDR3 is TGCGCCAGCAGCTGGGGGACAGGTGCAAATCAGCCCCAGCATTTT.